Listed below are T cell receptor beta chains from one sample, sequenced in a study of T cells after yellow fever vaccination. TCRdb reprocessed the 5' RACE reads with MiXCR, giving one entry per CDR3 protein. The data hold a few hundred thousand distinct CDR3 sequences, with 17% observed a single time. The material sequenced was PBMCs, taken more than 4 days after the first yellow fever vaccination. The receptors were gathered from a man aged 18 to 35 who received the YFV17D yellow fever vaccine. Both conserved end residues are part of each CDR3. A D gene is named only where the DNA matches it firmly. Size tells how often a clone was seen (once, few, many) or the class of an expanded clone, and some rows leave it out.

TRBV7-3	.	.	TRBJ2-1	CASSPSLGGEQFF	TGTGCCAGCAGCCCTTCCCTCGGGGGCGAGCAGTTCTTC
TRBV5-6	.	few	TRBJ2-2	CASSLGWSLDGTGELFF	TGTGCCAGCAGCTTGGGGTGGAGTCTGGATGGAACCGGGGAGCTGTTTTTT
TRBV28	.	.	TRBJ2-2	CASSLRPLTGELFF	TGTGCCAGCAGTTTGCGACCGCTCACCGGGGAGCTGTTTTTT
TRBV11-2	TRBD1	few	TRBJ1-1	CASSQTPGQLLLNTEAFF	TGTGCCAGCAGCCAGACTCCGGGACAGCTGCTACTGAACACTGAAGCTTTCTTT
TRBV18	.	.	TRBJ2-7	CASSPPDRKGEQYF	TGTGCCAGCTCACCACCCGACAGAAAAGGCGAGCAGTACTTC
TRBV18	.	few	TRBJ2-3	CASSSGTADTQYF	TGTGCCAGCTCATCTGGGACGGCAGATACGCAGTATTTT
TRBV5-1	.	many	TRBJ2-5	CASSLVETQYF	TGCGCCAGCAGCTTGGTAGAGACCCAGTACTTC
TRBV4-2	.	few	TRBJ1-2	CASSPPSAGGDYGYTF	TGTGCCAGCAGCCCCCCTAGCGCGGGTGGCGACTATGGCTACACCTTC
TRBV15	.	.	TRBJ1-3	CATSREHWAPLSGNTIYF	TGTGCCACCAGCAGAGAACATTGGGCCCCCCTCTCTGGAAACACCATATATTTT
TRBV7-2	.	.	TRBJ1-2	CASSLALGQISNYGYTF	TGTGCCAGCAGCTTAGCCCTCGGGCAGATATCTAACTATGGCTACACCTTC
TRBV7-4	.	.	TRBJ2-4	CASSFRRDSVAKNIQYF	TGTGCCAGCAGCTTTCGCCGGGATAGCGTGGCCAAAAACATTCAGTACTTC
TRBV5-1	TRBD1	few	TRBJ2-7	CASKGQGSSYEQYF	TGCGCCAGCAAAGGACAGGGGAGCTCCTACGAGCAGTACTTC
TRBV5-4	TRBD2	.	TRBJ2-2	CAVDQGAGDSGELFF	TGTGCCGTCGACCAGGGAGCGGGGGATTCCGGGGAGCTGTTTTTT
TRBV7-9	.	few	TRBJ2-3	CASSFIFQGSDTQYF	TGTGCCAGCAGCTTCATCTTCCAGGGCTCAGATACGCAGTATTTT
TRBV4-3	.	.	TRBJ1-2	CASSRVYEGNYGYTF	TGCGCCAGCAGCCGAGTTTATGAGGGGAACTATGGCTACACCTTC
TRBV6-2/TRBV6-3	.	.	TRBJ1-6	CASSVAGHSPLHF	TGTGCCAGCAGCGTTGCGGGTCATTCACCCCTCCACTTT
TRBV10-3	.	many	TRBJ1-1	CAISDFPRQDEAFF	TGTGCCATCAGTGATTTTCCCCGCCAGGATGAAGCTTTCTTT
TRBV5-1	TRBD1	.	TRBJ2-2	CASSTGPGTGDTGELFF	TGCGCCAGCAGCACCGGTCCCGGGACAGGGGACACCGGGGAGCTGTTTTTT
TRBV20-1	TRBD1	.	TRBJ1-2	CSASTGTVNYGYTF	TGCAGTGCGTCGACCGGGACAGTGAACTATGGCTACACCTTC
TRBV4-1	.	few	TRBJ2-2	CASSQDVGGNTGELFF	TGCGCCAGCAGCCAAGATGTTGGAGGGAACACCGGGGAGCTGTTTTTT
TRBV7-2	.	.	TRBJ1-2	CASSQKAGNYGYTF	TGTGCCAGCAGCCAAAAGGCAGGGAACTATGGCTACACCTTC
TRBV4-2	.	.	TRBJ2-3	CASSQKEVASGDTQYF	TGTGCCAGCAGCCAGAAAGAAGTAGCGTCGGGAGATACGCAGTATTTT
TRBV28	TRBD2	.	TRBJ2-1	CASRGGGYNEQFF	TGTGCCAGCAGGGGGGGGGGCTACAATGAGCAGTTCTTC
TRBV7-2	.	.	TRBJ2-3	CASTTRSGRLTDTQYF	TGTGCCAGCACCACACGAAGCGGGCGCCTCACAGATACGCAGTATTTT
TRBV24-1	TRBD1	few	TRBJ1-5	CATRPGGQRNQPQHF	TGTGCCACCAGGCCAGGGGGACAGCGCAATCAGCCCCAGCATTTT
TRBV25-1	.	few	TRBJ2-7	CASSEDIWPYEQYF	TGTGCCAGCAGTGAAGATATCTGGCCCTACGAGCAGTACTTC
TRBV5-1	TRBD2	many	TRBJ2-3	CASSLEGTSGGADTQYF	TGCGCCAGCAGCTTGGAGGGGACTAGCGGGGGCGCAGATACGCAGTATTTT
TRBV6-4	TRBD1	.	TRBJ1-4	CASSRSRQGATNEKLFF	TGTGCCAGCAGTAGATCGAGACAGGGTGCAACTAATGAAAAACTGTTTTTT
TRBV3-1	.	few	TRBJ1-2	CASSQGWVDGYTF	TGTGCCAGCAGCCAAGGATGGGTCGATGGCTACACCTTC
TRBV3-1	.	few	TRBJ2-1	CASSPVDGSYNEQFF	TGTGCCAGCAGCCCGGTAGATGGCTCCTACAATGAGCAGTTCTTC
TRBV9	TRBD2	.	TRBJ2-1	CASSTSGGGVENEQFF	TGTGCCAGCAGCACCAGCGGGGGCGGGGTAGAGAATGAGCAGTTCTTC
TRBV7-9	.	.	TRBJ2-1	CASSLGGGNSNEQFF	TGTGCCAGCAGCTTAGGCGGTGGTAATTCGAATGAGCAGTTCTTC
TRBV29-1	TRBD1	few	TRBJ1-2	CSVDGRGQGNYGYTF	TGCAGCGTTGACGGCCGAGGACAGGGTAACTATGGCTACACCTTC
TRBV27	TRBD1	few	TRBJ2-2	CASSSPRMDREGAGELFF	TGTGCCAGCAGTTCCCCCCGCATGGACAGGGAAGGGGCCGGGGAGCTGTTTTTT
TRBV6-1	.	.	TRBJ2-3	CASSPDPTADTQYF	TGTGCCAGCAGCCCAGATCCAACGGCAGATACGCAGTATTTT
TRBV12-3/TRBV12-4	TRBD2	few	TRBJ2-5	CASSLLAGGHETQYF	TGTGCCAGCAGTTTACTAGCGGGGGGGCATGAGACCCAGTACTTC
TRBV20-1	TRBD1	.	TRBJ1-2	CSASPGTANYGYTF	TGCAGTGCTAGCCCCGGGACAGCCAACTATGGCTACACCTTC
TRBV7-2	.	many	TRBJ2-5	CASSLNAGQRKTQYF	TGTGCCAGCAGCTTGAATGCAGGGCAAAGGAAGACCCAGTACTTC
TRBV9	.	few	TRBJ1-1	CASSNRESTEAFF	TGTGCCAGCAGCAACAGGGAAAGTACGGAAGCTTTCTTT
TRBV6-5	.	few	TRBJ1-3	CASSYSPTGNTIYF	TGTGCCAGCAGTTATTCTCCCACTGGAAACACCATATATTTT
TRBV5-1	TRBD1	.	TRBJ1-5	CASSYRSTGVSNQPQHF	TGCGCCAGCAGCTACCGTTCTACAGGGGTTAGCAATCAGCCCCAGCATTTT
TRBV7-2	.	.	TRBJ2-1	CASSLGQGYMGEQFF	TGTGCCAGCAGCTTGGGGCAGGGGTATATGGGTGAGCAGTTCTTC
TRBV13	.	few	TRBJ2-7	CASRTSGGSSYEQYF	TGTGCCAGCAGAACAAGTGGGGGGAGCTCCTACGAGCAGTACTTC
TRBV15	TRBD1	few	TRBJ1-5	CATSTRDRKNQPQHF	TGTGCCACCAGCACCCGGGACAGGAAAAATCAGCCCCAGCATTTT
TRBV7-8	TRBD1	.	TRBJ1-1	CASSLRQGARKTEAFF	TGTGCCAGCAGCCTAAGACAGGGGGCGAGGAAGACTGAAGCTTTCTTT
TRBV4-1	TRBD1	.	TRBJ1-1	CASRTLGAGGTEAFF	TGCGCCAGCAGGACGCTTGGGGCAGGGGGAACTGAAGCTTTCTTT
TRBV19	TRBD1	few	TRBJ1-5	CASSTGGVPVNQPQHF	TGTGCCAGTAGTACAGGGGGGGTCCCTGTCAATCAGCCCCAGCATTTT
TRBV4-1	.	.	TRBJ1-2	CASSRPLGGANYGYTF	TGCGCCAGCAGCCGCCCATTAGGAGGGGCGAACTATGGCTACACCTTC
TRBV12-3/TRBV12-4	.	few	TRBJ2-7	CASSFYKSEQYF	TGTGCCAGCAGTTTTTACAAGTCCGAGCAGTACTTC
TRBV12-3/TRBV12-4	.	few	TRBJ1-1	CASSLRGLGAEAFF	TGTGCCAGCAGTTTAAGAGGGTTAGGCGCTGAAGCTTTCTTT
TRBV6-2/TRBV6-3	.	few	TRBJ1-5	CASSYSNTNFNQPQHF	TGTGCCAGCAGTTACTCGAACACGAACTTCAATCAGCCCCAGCATTTT
TRBV27	.	.	TRBJ2-5	CASSSRDETQYF	TGTGCCAGCAGTTCCAGGGATGAGACCCAGTACTTC
TRBV3-1	TRBD1	once	TRBJ2-1	CASSQGSGTGGIEQFF	TGTGCCAGCAGCCAAGGAAGTGGGACAGGGGGCATTGAGCAGTTCTTC